Presented here are 8 T cell receptor beta chains from one specimen sequenced in a study of OX40 agonist ivuxolimab in advanced cancers. To prepare the library, the immunoSEQ multiplex PCR assay was applied. The table was pulled from immuneACCESS by TCRdb, which kept in-frame rearrangements only. Such tables lose some clones; where checked, under half of the loss comes from unresolved V genes, and the rest has no known cause. The sample includes about 90,000 clones, with about nine tenths observed a single time. Around 0.35% of the sample goes to the ten largest clones. This specimen was CD4+ or CD8+ T cells sorted from blood, taken in a trial of the OX40 agonist ivuxolimab. All receptors derive from an adult with an advanced solid tumor such as melanoma, head and neck, liver or kidney cancer.

J is TRBJ2-7 and V is TRBV28, with TRBD1 identical over 11 bases. V lost 5 bases to trimming and J lost 7 bases; unmatched junction nucleotides: 4. The CDR3 loop spans 13 amino acids. The germline gives CDR1 MDHEN, CDR2 SYDVKM. The CDR3, as DNA: TGTGCCAGCAGTCCCGGGACAGGGGGAGAGCAGTACTTC. It specifies CASSPGTGGEQYF.

The V gene is TRBV9, the J gene TRBJ2-1; D not certain. The germline V gene has CDR1 SGDLS and CDR2 YYNGEE. This CDR3 is 15 amino acids long. V shed 0 bases and J shed 2 bases, with 9 bases lying between them. CDR3 in amino acids: CASSVGAATYNEQFF. The DNA for the CDR3 is TGTGCCAGCAGCGTAGGGGCAGCGACCTACAATGAGCAGTTCTTC.

V and J are TRBV11-3 and TRBJ1-2; D remains ambiguous. V shed 4 bases and J shed 7 bases, with 10 bases lying between them. Looked up from germline, CDR1 is SGHNT and CDR2 is YENEEA. The CDR3 is 12 amino acids. The CDR3 loop reads CASSSQVGGYTF. The CDR3 DNA sequence: TGTGCCAGCAGCTCCCAAGTAGGTGGCTACACCTTC.

The rearrangement links TRBV9 to TRBJ2-2, with 8 bases aligning to TRBD2. The CDR3 covers 16 residues. Germline V gives CDR1 SGDLS, CDR2 YYNGEE. J lost 5 bases, V lost 2 bases, and 8 bases had no gene match. The CDR3 loop reads CASSVEVGGRTGELFF. CDR3 in DNA: TGTGCCAGCAGCGTCGAAGTGGGCGGGAGGACCGGGGAGCTGTTTTTT.

The chain couples TRBV7-3 to TRBJ2-1, with no clear D. V was trimmed by 5 bases and J by 0 bases, leaving 8 bases between them. Germline CDR1 is SGHTA and CDR2 is FQGTGA. The CDR3 runs 14 residues. The CDR3 protein is CASSTAGSYNEQFF. The CDR3 nucleotides read TGTGCCAGCAGCACGGCAGGCTCCTACAATGAGCAGTTCTTC.

The chain joins TRBV9 to TRBJ2-1, with 8 bases identical to TRBD1. V lost 4 bases and J lost 7; bases outside the gene matches: 13. CDR1 and CDR2 (germline): SGDLS, YYNGEE. This CDR3 comprises 16 residues. CDR3 sequence reads: CASSSRGQGVLNEQFF. CDR3 bases: TGTGCCAGCAGCTCACGAGGACAGGGAGTTTTAAATGAGCAGTTCTTC.

The chain recombines TRBV27 with TRBJ2-7, with 7 bases fitting TRBD1. Trimming cost V 6 bases and J 2 bases; bases outside gene matches: 7. Germline V gene data show CDR1 as MNHEY and CDR2 as SMNVEV (reference sequence). This CDR3 region has 14 residues. The CDR3 sequence is CASRRGQAPYEQYF. The DNA for the CDR3 is TGTGCCAGCAGGCGTGGACAGGCGCCCTACGAGCAGTACTTC.

V and J are TRBV29-1 and TRBJ2-5; TRBD1 matches 8 bases. Germline loops: CDR1 SQVTM, CDR2 ANQGSEA. The CDR3 has 11 residues. J was trimmed by 9 bases and V by 7 bases; bases with no gene match: 7. The CDR3 sequence is CSAGQGFAQYF. The CDR3 DNA is TGCAGCGCCGGACAGGGTTTTGCCCAGTACTTC.